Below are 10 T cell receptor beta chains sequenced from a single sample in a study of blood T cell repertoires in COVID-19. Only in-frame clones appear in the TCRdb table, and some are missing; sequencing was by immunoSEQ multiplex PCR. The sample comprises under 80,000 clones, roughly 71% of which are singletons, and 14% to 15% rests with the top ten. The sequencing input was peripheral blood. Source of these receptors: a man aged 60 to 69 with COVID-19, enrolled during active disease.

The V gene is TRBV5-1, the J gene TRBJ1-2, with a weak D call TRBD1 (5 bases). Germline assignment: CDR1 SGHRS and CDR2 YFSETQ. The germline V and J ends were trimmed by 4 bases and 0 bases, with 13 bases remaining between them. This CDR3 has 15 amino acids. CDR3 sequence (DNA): TGCGCCAGCAGCCTGGTGGCAGGGTCTAACTATGGCTACACCTTC. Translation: CASSLVAGSNYGYTF.

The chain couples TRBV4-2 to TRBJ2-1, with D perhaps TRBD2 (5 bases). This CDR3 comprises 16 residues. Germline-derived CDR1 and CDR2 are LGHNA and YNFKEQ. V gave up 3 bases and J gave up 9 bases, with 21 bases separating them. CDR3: CASSQVTGSRGSEQFF. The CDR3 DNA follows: TGTGCCAGCAGCCAGGTTACCGGGTCCAGAGGGAGTGAGCAGTTCTTC.

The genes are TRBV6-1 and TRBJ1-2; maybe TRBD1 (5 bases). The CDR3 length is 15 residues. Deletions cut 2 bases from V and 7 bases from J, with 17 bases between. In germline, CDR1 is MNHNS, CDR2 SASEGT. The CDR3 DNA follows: TGTGCCAGCAGTGAAAGGAGGCGGGGCACGATTGGCTACACCTTC. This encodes CASSERRRGTIGYTF.

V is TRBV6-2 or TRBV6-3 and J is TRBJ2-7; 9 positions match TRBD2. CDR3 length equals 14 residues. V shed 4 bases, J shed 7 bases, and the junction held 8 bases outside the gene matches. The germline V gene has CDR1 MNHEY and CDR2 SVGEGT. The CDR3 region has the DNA TGTGCCAGCAGTTCGGGACTAGCTGTCCTGGAGCAGTACTTC. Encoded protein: CASSSGLAVLEQYF.

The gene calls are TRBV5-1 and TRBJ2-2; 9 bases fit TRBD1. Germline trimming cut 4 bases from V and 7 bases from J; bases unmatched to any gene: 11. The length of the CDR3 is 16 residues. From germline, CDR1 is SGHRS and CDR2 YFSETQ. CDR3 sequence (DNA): TGCGCCAGCAGCCGTAACACAGGGGGCCGTGGCGGGGAGCTGTTTTTT. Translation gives CASSRNTGGRGGELFF. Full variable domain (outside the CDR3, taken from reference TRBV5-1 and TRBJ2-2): KAGVTQTPRYLIKTRGQQVTLSCSPISGHRSVSWYQQTPGQGLQFLFEYFSETQRNKGNFPGRFSGRQFSNSRSEMNVSTLELGDSALYLCASSRNTGGRGGELFFGEGSRLTVL.

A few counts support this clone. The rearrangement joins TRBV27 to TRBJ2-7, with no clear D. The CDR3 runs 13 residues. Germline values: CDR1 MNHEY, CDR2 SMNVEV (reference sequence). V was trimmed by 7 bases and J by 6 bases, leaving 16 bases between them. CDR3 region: CASTLGLGSEQYF. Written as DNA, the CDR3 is TGTGCCAGCACCCTCGGCCTAGGAAGCGAGCAGTACTTC.

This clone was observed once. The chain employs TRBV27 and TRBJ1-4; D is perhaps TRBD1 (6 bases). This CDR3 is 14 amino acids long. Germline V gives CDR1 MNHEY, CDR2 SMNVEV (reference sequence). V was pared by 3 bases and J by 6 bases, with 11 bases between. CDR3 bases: TGTGCCAGCAGTTTTAGGCAGGGGTATGAAAAACTGTTTTTT. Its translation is CASSFRQGYEKLFF.

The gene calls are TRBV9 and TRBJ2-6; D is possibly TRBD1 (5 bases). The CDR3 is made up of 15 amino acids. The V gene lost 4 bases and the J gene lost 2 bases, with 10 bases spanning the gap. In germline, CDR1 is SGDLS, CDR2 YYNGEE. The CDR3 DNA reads TGTGCCAGCAGCACCAGGGTGGCTGGGGCCAACGTCCTGACTTTC. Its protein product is CASSTRVAGANVLTF.

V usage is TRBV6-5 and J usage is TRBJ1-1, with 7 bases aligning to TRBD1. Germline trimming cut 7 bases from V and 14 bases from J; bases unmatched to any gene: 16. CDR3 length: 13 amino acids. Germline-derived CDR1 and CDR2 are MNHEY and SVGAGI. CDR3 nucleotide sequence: TGTGCCAGCACGAGCCGGGACAGTCGGAGCGGCTTCTTT. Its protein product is CASTSRDSRSGFF.

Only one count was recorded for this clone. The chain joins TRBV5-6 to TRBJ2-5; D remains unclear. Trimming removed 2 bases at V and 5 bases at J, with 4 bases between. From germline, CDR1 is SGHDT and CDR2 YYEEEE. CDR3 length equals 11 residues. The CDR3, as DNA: TGTGCCAGCAGCTTTTCGGAGACCCAGTACTTC. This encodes CASSFSETQYF.